The entry below gives a single T cell receptor beta chain sequence along with its context. Its antigen is currently unknown. 60 Vbeta and 13 Jbeta primers were used in PCR. The table came from immunoSEQ multiplex PCR; TCRdb's copy has only in-frame clones and leaves some out. Of approximately 100,000 clones in the sample, about 79% were seen once. The sample originates from a study of cytomegalovirus exposure and HLA in healthy donors. Study observations and caveats: Across donors, most TCRs were seen rarely, yet some public ones were widespread. Previously analyzed data showed that most TCR beta V segments were productive at a frequency of about 87% or about 30%.

Each donor was nominally healthy when sampled (though unrecorded immune exposures were likely). Unmatched junction bases numbered 9, after V lost 4 bases and J lost 4 bases. CDR1 and CDR2 from the germline V gene are SGHRS and YFSETQ. This CDR3 is built from 17 residues. The chain carries TRBV5-1 and TRBJ2-5; 14 nucleotides line up with TRBD2. Sample: PBMCs. The receptor was derived from a female donor in good health and CMV-seropositive. CDR3 loop: CASSTGLTSGGGETQYF. In nucleotides, the CDR3 is TGCGCCAGCAGCACGGGCTTGACTAGCGGGGGGGGAGAGACCCAGTACTTC. Drawing the rest from reference TRBV5-1 and TRBJ2-5, the complete variable domain is KAGVTQTPRYLIKTRGQQVTLSCSPISGHRSVSWYQQTPGQGLQFLFEYFSETQRNKGNFPGRFSGRQFSNSRSEMNVSTLELGDSALYLCASSTGLTSGGGETQYFGPGTRLLVL.